This T cell receptor beta chain originates from a study of blood T cells in healthy people across ages. PCR was performed a second time for about 7 to 12 cycles using a sample-barcoded 5' primer and a J-beta primer mix. TCRdb reanalysed the 5' RACE reads using MiXCR and keeps one entry per CDR3 protein. Here the sample spans roughly 800,000 distinct CDR3 sequences, roughly 64% being singletons. Germline CDR1 reads LNHNV; CDR2 reads YYDKDF (reference sequence). Trimming cost V 6 bases and J 3 bases; bases outside gene matches: 11. This CDR3 comprises 15 residues. Sequences were obtained from blood. The sequence derives from a man in his thirties or forties in good health. V and J are TRBV15 and TRBJ2-7, with 7 bases fitting TRBD1. The CDR3 loop reads CATRDRQGKIYEQYF. CDR3 DNA: TGTGCCACCAGGGACCGACAGGGCAAGATCTACGAGCAGTACTTC.